Listed below are T cell receptor beta chains from one sample, sequenced in a study of beta chain bispecific antibodies for T cell cancers. TCRdb re-analysed the 5' RACE reads in MiXCR, keeping a single row per CDR3 protein. The profile covers 20,000 to 25,000 distinct CDR3 sequences, with more than 2% appearing a single time and under 5.5% taken by the ten largest. No antigen has been identified for these receptors. Here the sequenced sample was healthy donor T cells cultured with leukemia cells, taken from a culture containing a bispecific antibody targeting TCR Vbeta12. These receptors were obtained from a human donor in good health. Some clones in this sample may be carry-over from other donors' samples. The CDR3 runs from the conserved cysteine through the conserved F or W. A D gene is named only where the DNA matches it firmly. Rows may omit the clone size; those that give it use once, few, many or a size class.

v_call,clone_size,j_call,d_call,cdr3_aa,cdr3_nt
TRBV7-2,many,TRBJ2-1,-,CASSFDSYNEQFF,TGTGCCAGCAGCTTCGACAGCTACAATGAGCAGTTCTTC
TRBV19,many,TRBJ1-5,-,CASSILGGSNQPQHF,TGTGCCAGTAGTATATTAGGGGGAAGCAATCAGCCCCAGCATTTT
TRBV5-4,-,TRBJ2-5,TRBD1,CASSSGGWETQYF,TGTGCCAGCAGCTCAGGGGGCTGGGAGACCCAGTACTTC
TRBV18,many,TRBJ1-6,-,CASSQQAPGNSPLHF,TGTGCCAGCTCGCAACAGGCCCCTGGTAATTCACCCCTCCACTTT
TRBV19,many,TRBJ2-2,-,CASSTYGGNTGELFF,TGTGCCAGTAGTACGTACGGGGGTAATACCGGGGAGCTGTTTTTT
TRBV18,-,TRBJ2-5,TRBD1,CASSPGTGEETQYF,TGTGCCAGCTCACCCGGGACAGGAGAGGAGACCCAGTACTTC
TRBV27,many,TRBJ2-1,-,CASSLSSSLKQFF,TGTGCCAGCAGTTTATCGAGTTCGCTTAAGCAGTTCTTC
TRBV20-1,many,TRBJ2-1,-,CSAMGAGTFNEQFF,TGCAGTGCTATGGGGGCGGGGACCTTCAATGAGCAGTTCTTC
TRBV2,many,TRBJ2-2,TRBD2,CASSDWRAAGGNTGELFF,TGTGCCAGCAGTGATTGGCGGGCGGCGGGGGGGAACACCGGGGAGCTGTTTTTT
TRBV28,many,TRBJ1-5,-,CASSLQGTQPQHF,TGTGCCAGCAGCCTACAGGGAACTCAGCCCCAGCATTTT
TRBV20-1,-,TRBJ2-7,-,CSAREAGSYEQYF,TGCAGTGCTAGGGAGGCAGGATCCTACGAGCAGTACTTC
TRBV6-1,few,TRBJ1-2,-,CASACWGQSLWGVYGYTF,TGTGCCAGCGCTTGTTGGGGGCAGAGCCTATGGGGAGTCTATGGCTACACCTTC
TRBV12-3/TRBV12-4,many,TRBJ1-2,-,CASSFLDGNYGYTF,TGTGCCAGCAGTTTCCTGGACGGCAACTATGGCTACACCTTC
TRBV20-1,many,TRBJ2-1,TRBD1,CSASRTGDEQFF,TGCAGTGCTTCGCGGACAGGGGACGAGCAGTTCTTC
TRBV4-2,many,TRBJ2-1,TRBD2,CASSQEGGLAGAPSYNEQFF,TGTGCCAGCAGCCAAGAGGGGGGACTAGCGGGGGCCCCCTCCTACAATGAGCAGTTCTTC
TRBV3-1,many,TRBJ2-5,-,CASSQRAGGGETQYF,TGTGCCAGCAGCCAACGGGCTGGGGGCGGAGAGACCCAGTACTTC
TRBV2,-,TRBJ1-1,-,CASLGGSPVYAEAFF,TGTGCCAGCCTAGGGGGGTCCCCGGTTTACGCTGAAGCTTTCTTT
TRBV5-6,many,TRBJ2-1,TRBD1,CASSWTGRNEQFF,TGTGCCAGCAGTTGGACAGGGCGCAATGAGCAGTTCTTC
TRBV7-8,many,TRBJ2-1,-,CASSLSTGNNEQFF,TGTGCCAGCAGCTTAAGCACGGGGAACAATGAGCAGTTCTTC
TRBV7-9,many,TRBJ1-4,-,CASSSYQGKIDEKLFF,TGTGCCAGCAGCTCCTATCAGGGAAAGATAGATGAAAAACTGTTTTTT
TRBV27,many,TRBJ2-1,-,CASSNFNEQFF,TGTGCCAGCAGCAATTTCAATGAGCAGTTCTTC
TRBV2,many,TRBJ1-2,-,CASTGDYGYTF,TGTGCCAGCACAGGGGACTATGGCTACACCTTC
TRBV4-2,many,TRBJ2-7,TRBD2,CASSQDGLAGFYEQYF,TGTGCCAGCAGCCAAGATGGACTAGCGGGCTTCTACGAGCAGTACTTC
TRBV3-1,many,TRBJ1-3,-,CASSQEEFRISGNTIYF,TGTGCCAGCAGCCAAGAAGAGTTCAGGATCTCTGGAAACACCATATATTTT
TRBV20-1,medium-sized,TRBJ2-6,-,CSARRGTGANVLTF,TGCAGTGCTAGACGGGGTACTGGGGCCAACGTCCTGACTTTC
TRBV20-1,many,TRBJ2-7,-,CSARDPTRGWSSYEQYF,TGCAGTGCTAGAGATCCCACTCGTGGCTGGAGCTCCTACGAGCAGTACTTC